This T cell receptor beta chain was sequenced for a study of cytomegalovirus exposure and HLA in healthy donors. The CDR3 has 14 residues. J was trimmed by 0 bases and V by 4 bases; bases with no gene match: 1. The germline gives CDR1 SGHTA, CDR2 FQGNSA. PCR used 60 Vbeta primers and 13 Jbeta primers. The repertoire was sequenced with immunoSEQ multiplex PCR; TCRdb's copy has only in-frame clones and lacks some. The data hold tens of thousands of clones, with 63% observed a single time. The receptor comes from a woman in her 30s in good health and CMV-seronegative. Sequencing was performed on PBMCs. This sequence joins TRBV7-2 and TRBJ1-1, with TRBD1 matching 8 bases. CDR3 in DNA: TGTGCCAGCAGCTCAGGGGGCATGAACACTGAAGCTTTCTTT. It specifies CASSSGGMNTEAFF.